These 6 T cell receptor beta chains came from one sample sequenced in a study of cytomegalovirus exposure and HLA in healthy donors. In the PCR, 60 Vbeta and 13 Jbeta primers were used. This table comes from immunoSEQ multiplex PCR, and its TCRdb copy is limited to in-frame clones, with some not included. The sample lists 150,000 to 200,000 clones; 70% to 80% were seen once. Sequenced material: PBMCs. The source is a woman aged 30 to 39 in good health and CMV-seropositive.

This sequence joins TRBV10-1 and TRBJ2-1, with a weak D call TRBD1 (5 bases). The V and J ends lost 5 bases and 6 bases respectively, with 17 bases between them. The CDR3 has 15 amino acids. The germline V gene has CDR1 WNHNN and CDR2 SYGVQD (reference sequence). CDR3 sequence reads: CASSPSTTGANEQFF. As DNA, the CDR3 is TGCGCCAGCAGTCCGTCGACAACTGGGGCCAATGAGCAGTTCTTC.

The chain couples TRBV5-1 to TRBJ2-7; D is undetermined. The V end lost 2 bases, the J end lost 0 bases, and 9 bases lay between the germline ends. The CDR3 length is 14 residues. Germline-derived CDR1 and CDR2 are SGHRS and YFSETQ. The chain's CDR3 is CASSFGSGSYEQYF. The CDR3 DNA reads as TGCGCCAGCAGCTTTGGGTCAGGCTCCTACGAGCAGTACTTC.

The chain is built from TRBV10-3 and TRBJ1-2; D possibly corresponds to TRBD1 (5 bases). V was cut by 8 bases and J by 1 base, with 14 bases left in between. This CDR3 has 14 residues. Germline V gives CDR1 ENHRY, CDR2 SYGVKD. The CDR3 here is CAIRDFNSNYGYTF. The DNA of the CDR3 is TGTGCCATCCGGGACTTTAACAGTAACTATGGCTACACCTTC.

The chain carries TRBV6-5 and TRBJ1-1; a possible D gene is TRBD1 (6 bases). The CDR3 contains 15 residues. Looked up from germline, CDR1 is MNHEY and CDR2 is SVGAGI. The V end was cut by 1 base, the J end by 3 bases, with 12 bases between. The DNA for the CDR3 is TGTGCCAGCAGTTACTGGACAGTTAGAGACACTGAAGCTTTCTTT. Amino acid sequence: CASSYWTVRDTEAFF.

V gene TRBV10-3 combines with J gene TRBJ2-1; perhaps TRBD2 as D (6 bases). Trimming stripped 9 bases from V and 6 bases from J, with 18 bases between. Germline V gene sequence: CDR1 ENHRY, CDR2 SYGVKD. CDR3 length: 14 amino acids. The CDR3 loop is CAIGVNGGFNEQFF. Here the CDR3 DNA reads TGTGCCATTGGCGTGAACGGAGGGTTCAATGAGCAGTTCTTC.

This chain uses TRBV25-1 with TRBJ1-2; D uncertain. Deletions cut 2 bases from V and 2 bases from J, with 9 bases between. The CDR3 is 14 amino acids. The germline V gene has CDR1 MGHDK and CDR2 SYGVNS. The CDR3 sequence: CASSEPGENYGYTF. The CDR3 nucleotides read TGTGCCAGCAGTGAACCCGGAGAGAACTATGGCTACACCTTC.